These 4 T cell receptor beta chains were sequenced from one sample in a study of T-cell reconstitution after alpha-beta-depleted transplantation in children. The authors prepared the TCRbeta library with unique molecular identifiers. MiXCR, run by TCRdb on the PCR reads, gives a single entry per CDR3 protein. The sample contains approximately 400,000 distinct CDR3 sequences, about a tenth of which appear only once. The material sequenced was PBMCs from the stem cell graft donor, taken from the stem cell graft. These receptors were taken from a human donor who donated a stem cell graft to a child with acute myeloid leukemia.

There are a few counts of this clonotype. The rearrangement uses TRBV5-6 and TRBJ2-7, with 9 bases aligning to TRBD2. CDR1 SGHDT and CDR2 YYEEEE come from the germline V gene. The J segment lost 0 bases and the V segment lost 6 bases, leaving 4 bases of the junction unmatched. The CDR3 consists of 14 residues. The CDR3 coding sequence is TGTGCCAGCAATCAAGCGGGAGGCTCCTACGAGCAGTACTTC. Translation gives CASNQAGGSYEQYF.

The table lists this clonotype with a few counts. The V call is TRBV15, the J call TRBJ2-1, with 12 bases matching TRBD2. Losses at the gene ends were 5 bases for V and 7 bases for J; bases not matched to a gene: 6. Germline CDR1 reads LNHNV; CDR2 reads YYDKDF (reference sequence). The CDR3 has 15 residues. The CDR3: CATSGGTSGPNEQFF. The DNA for the CDR3 is TGTGCCACCAGCGGTGGGACTAGCGGGCCTAATGAGCAGTTCTTC.

The chain has TRBV29-1 and TRBJ1-1, with 10 positions matching TRBD1. With V trimmed by 4 bases and J by 7 bases, 6 bases remained unmatched. The CDR3 is 13 residues long. The germline gives CDR1 SQVTM, CDR2 ANQGSEA. Here the CDR3 DNA reads TGCAGCGTTGCCGGGACAGGGGCCTTTGAAGCTTTCTTT. It translates to CSVAGTGAFEAFF. The variable domain in full, completed from reference TRBV29-1 and TRBJ1-1, reads SAVISQKPSRDICQRGTSLTIQCQVDSQVTMMFWYRQQPGQSLTLIATANQGSEATYESGFVIDKFPISRPNLTFSTLTVSNMSPEDSSIYLCSVAGTGAFEAFFGQGTRLTVV.

This clonotype turned up a few times. The chain links TRBV7-2 to TRBJ1-2; D is possibly TRBD1 (5 bases). This CDR3 has 15 amino acids. CDR1 and CDR2 (germline): SGHTA, FQGNSA. V was cut by 1 base and J by 7 bases, with 16 bases left in between. Here the CDR3 DNA reads TGTGCCAGCAGCTTAGATAGCGGCAGGGCGGCTGGCTACACCTTC. Translating gives CASSLDSGRAAGYTF.